This paragraph covers one T cell receptor beta chain sequence. Generated by immunoSEQ multiplex PCR, the TCRdb table keeps only in-frame clones and is missing some. The repertoire holds some 250,000 clones, with roughly 84% as singletons. This sample was taken from a study of blood T cell repertoires in COVID-19. Across the study: Samples of COVID-19 (acute and convalescent) were obtained from the United States, Italy and Spain. Sample material is recorded as cDNA or gDNA derived from T cells, B-cell-depleted T cells, or PBMCs.

V gave up 4 bases and J gave up 11 bases, with 15 bases separating them. Germline V gives CDR1 LGHDT, CDR2 YNNKEL (reference sequence). The CDR3 is 13 amino acids. The TCR comes from a man aged 35 to 55 with acute or convalescent COVID-19. The genes are TRBV3-1 (or the pseudogene TRBV3-2) and TRBJ1-5; a possible D gene is TRBD1 (5 bases). Sequencing used peripheral blood. CDR3 amino acids: CASSLGTFEAQHF. CDR3 DNA: TGTGCCAGCAGCCTCGGGACTTTTGAAGCCCAGCATTTT.